This T cell receptor beta chain stems from a study of T cell responses to AZD1222 COVID-19 vaccine. Study details: Second-dose groups at about 4 or about 12 weeks were pooled.

Turning to this clone: Its antigen is not known.

Clones were read by immunoSEQ multiplex PCR, and TCRdb kept only the in-frame ones, dropping some. Of about 60,000 clones detected, approximately 85% appear once; the ten largest clones hold around 19%. Germline V gene lookup returns CDR1 SNHLY and CDR2 FYNNEI. The V end lost 5 bases, the J end lost 1 base, and 8 bases lay between the germline ends. CDR3 length equals 13 residues. Study results and limitations: The span of vaccine-associated CD4 TCRs extended across spike, with dominance at 160-218 and 743-854. The peak T cell response came first, and repertoires were sampled only after it. Reports indicate that nearly half of spike-specific TCRs are directed at unmutated variant regions.

The chain couples TRBV2 to TRBJ1-1, with D possibly matching TRBD1 (6 bases). The TCR sequence derives from an adult in good health. Sequencing used peripheral blood, obtained on day 0 of AZD1222 vaccination. As DNA, the CDR3 is TGTGCCAGCAGTACCAGGGGGAACACTGAAGCTTTCTTT. Translating it yields CASSTRGNTEAFF.